This T cell receptor (beta chain) was recorded in a study of T cell responses to AZD1222 COVID-19 vaccine. Pooled together were second doses at about 4 or about 12 weeks. Germline V gene data show CDR1 as GTSNPN and CDR2 as SVGIG (reference sequence). This CDR3 has 14 residues. General study results and limits: Increased Spike-specific TCR breadth and depth were observed after two AZD1222 doses. Possibly, clonal diversity was underestimated; donors were largely white British and included more females. Repertoire sampling was restricted to post-peak T cell response timepoints.

Clones were read by immunoSEQ multiplex PCR, and TCRdb kept only the in-frame ones, dropping some. The table includes about 140,000 clones, almost 95% detected once. Points on this clone: The antigen remains undetermined.

The chain employs TRBV30 and TRBJ1-6, with 8 bases that match TRBD1. The clonotype was recovered from an adult who received the AZD1222 COVID-19 vaccine. Sequencing was performed on peripheral blood, taken 28 days after the second AZD1222 dose. DNA for the CDR3: TGTGCGTGGGACAGGAGACAGGGATCTTCACCCCTCCACTTT. Amino acid sequence: CAWDRRQGSSPLHF.